The TCR beta chain under discussion was sequenced for a study of T cells in Graves' hyperthyroidism and ophthalmopathy. Findings and limits, study-wide: Most thyroid clonotypes expanded above 0.001 appeared in blood too.

PBMCs were collected from a roughly 9.7 ml volume of fresh peripheral blood. This clonotype was counted at least ten times. Its antigen is currently unknown. The length of the CDR3 is 13 residues. CDR1 is SGHAT, CDR2 FQNNGV, per germline. Between the trimmed V and J ends, which lost 1 base and 6 bases, there was a span of 10 bases. TCR beta CDR3 regions were amplified from RNA transcripts. The HTBI primer set drove a first-round RT-PCR of the TCR CDR3. TCRdb recomputed calls from the multiplex PCR reads with MiXCR, one row per CDR3 protein. The sample lists more than 550,000 distinct CDR3 sequences, 18% seen once, with 15% to 20% in the top ten.

The TCR comes from a woman aged 45-59 years with Graves' hyperthyroidism that later progressed to Graves' ophthalmopathy. Sequenced material: blood. The genes are TRBV11-2 and TRBJ2-7, with TRBD2 as a possible D gene (5 bases). DNA for the CDR3: TGTGCCAGCAGCTTAGTGGGAGAGGGCGAGCAGTACTTC. It encodes CASSLVGEGEQYF.